This T cell receptor beta chain was obtained from a study of T cells in tumors after PD-1 blockade (dated by TCRdb to the late 2010s). At the level of the whole study: Patients were excluded if they had prior checkpoint blockade, use of systemic immunosuppressants, or recent radiotherapy or other anti-cancer therapy within 4 weeks. On average, peripheral blood samples yielded 36,536 unique clonotypes and some 110,000 TCR templates (range roughly 21,000-280,000). Ongoing daily vismodegib 150 mg was also given to a subset of patients during anti-PD-1 treatment. Using site-matched tumors from BCC or SCC patients sampled before and after anti-PD-1 therapy, the study carried out paired single-cell RNA and TCR sequencing. RECIST version 1.1 was used to assess clinical response. Bulk TCR sequencing was performed on about 9 peripheral blood samples from a few patients to compare blood and tumor clonotypes. Treatment consisted of either cemiplimab 350 mg every 2 weeks or pembrolizumab 200 mg every 3 weeks. On the study overall, not on this receptor specifically: Around 41% of tumor TCR clonotypes were found in blood, and some novel exhausted tumor clones appeared in pre-treatment blood, suggesting peripheral recruitment. The source of novel T cell clones was not identified and could include lymphoid organs or rare unexpanded clones within the tumor or its periphery.

The time point label corresponds to: after anti-PD-1 therapy. For bulk TCRbeta sequencing, genomic DNA was extracted from tumor biopsies or peripheral blood, and input amounts ranged from roughly 600 ng to 6,004 ng. All patients had histologically proven advanced or metastatic basal or squamous cell carcinoma and were poor candidates for surgical resection. The basal cell carcinoma cohort was made up of around eleven patients, and bulk tumor TCR sequencing was performed for 8 or 9 of these patients. The V end gives up 0 bases and the J end 5 bases, leaving 1 base in the junction not matched to a gene. CDR1 is given as SGHTA and CDR2 as FQGNSA, both from the germline V gene. Its CDR3 holds 14 amino acids, cysteine through phenylalanine. Of all the DNA, just the CDR3 is kept, 42 bases in frame from base 1. Deep TCRbeta sequencing was performed with the immunoSEQ platform. The study's processing was this. Only productive rearrangements were exported from the immunoSEQ Analyzer for downstream analysis. Bulk TCRbeta clonotypes were assigned T cell phenotypes by matching to single-cell RNA+TCR-seq clones sharing the same TCRbeta sequence. Using bulk TCR sequencing data, clone enrichment in tumor was calculated by dividing a clone's tumor frequency by the same clone's PBMC frequency. TCRs were sorted with GLIPH into specificity groups, meaning clusters of distinct TCRs that share CDR3 motifs and likely recognize common antigens. As stored in TCRdb, this immuneACCESS dataset retains in-frame rearrangements with V and J assigned. A fraction of the clones does not appear; measured against another copy, unresolved V genes explain less than half of the discrepancy, and the remainder lacks a known reason. The V and J calls and clone size were taken over from that table, and D and trimming were inferred from the DNA. The sample data list roughly 14,000 clones, and roughly 82% of these were observed just once. The ten biggest clones cover approximately 22% of the sample.

Of note for this clone: No antigen is known for it. No base qualities exist here, and no much larger clone lies one base off it.

The source material was PBMCs, sampled after anti-PD-1 treatment. Here the chain combines TRBV7-2 and TRBJ1-5; 7 junctional bases match TRBD1. The clonotype originates from a human donor with basal cell carcinoma. The bases read TGTGCCAGCAGCTTAGCCGACAGGGATCAGCCCCAGCATTTT. This translates into CASSLADRDQPQHF.